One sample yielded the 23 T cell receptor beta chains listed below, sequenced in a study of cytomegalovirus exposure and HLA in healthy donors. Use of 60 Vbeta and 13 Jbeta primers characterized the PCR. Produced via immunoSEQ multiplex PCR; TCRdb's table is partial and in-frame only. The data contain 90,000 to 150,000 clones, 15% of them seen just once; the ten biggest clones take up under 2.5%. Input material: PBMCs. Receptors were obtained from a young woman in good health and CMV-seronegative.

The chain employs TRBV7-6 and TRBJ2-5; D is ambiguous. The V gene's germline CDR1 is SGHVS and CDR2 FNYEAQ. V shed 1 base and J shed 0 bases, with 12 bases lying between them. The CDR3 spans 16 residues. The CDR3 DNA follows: TGTGCCAGCAGCTTAGAATGGCTGGCAAACCAAGAGACCCAGTACTTC. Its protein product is CASSLEWLANQETQYF.

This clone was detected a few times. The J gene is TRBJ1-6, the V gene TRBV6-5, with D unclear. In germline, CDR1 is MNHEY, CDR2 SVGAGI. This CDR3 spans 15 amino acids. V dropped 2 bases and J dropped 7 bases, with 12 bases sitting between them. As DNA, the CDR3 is TGTGCCAGCAGTTACGGGTCAGGAATCAATTCACCCCTCCACTTT. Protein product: CASSYGSGINSPLHF.

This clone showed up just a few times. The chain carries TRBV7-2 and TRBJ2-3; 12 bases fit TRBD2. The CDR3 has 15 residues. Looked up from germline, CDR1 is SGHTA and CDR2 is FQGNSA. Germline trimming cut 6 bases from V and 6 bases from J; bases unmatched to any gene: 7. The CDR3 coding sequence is TGTGCCAGCAGAGTGGGACTAGCGGGTAGTGATACGCAGTATTTT. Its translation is CASRVGLAGSDTQYF.

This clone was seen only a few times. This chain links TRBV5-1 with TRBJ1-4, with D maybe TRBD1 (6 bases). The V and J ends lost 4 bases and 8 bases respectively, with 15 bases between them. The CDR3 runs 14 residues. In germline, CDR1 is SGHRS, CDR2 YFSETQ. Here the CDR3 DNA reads TGCGCCAGCAGCAAAGACAGGAGAGGGGAAAAACTGTTTTTT. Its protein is CASSKDRRGEKLFF.

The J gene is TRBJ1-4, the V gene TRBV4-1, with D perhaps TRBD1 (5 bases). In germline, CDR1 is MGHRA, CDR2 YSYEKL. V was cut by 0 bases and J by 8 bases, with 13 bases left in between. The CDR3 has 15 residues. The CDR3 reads CASSQDGAGLEKLFF. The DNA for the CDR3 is TGCGCCAGCAGCCAAGATGGGGCAGGGTTGGAAAAACTGTTTTTT.

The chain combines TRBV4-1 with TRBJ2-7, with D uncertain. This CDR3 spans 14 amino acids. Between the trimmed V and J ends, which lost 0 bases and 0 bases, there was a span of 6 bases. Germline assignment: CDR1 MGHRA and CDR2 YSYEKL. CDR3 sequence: CASSQETRSYEQYF. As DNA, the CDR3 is TGCGCCAGCAGCCAAGAGACTCGCTCCTACGAGCAGTACTTC.

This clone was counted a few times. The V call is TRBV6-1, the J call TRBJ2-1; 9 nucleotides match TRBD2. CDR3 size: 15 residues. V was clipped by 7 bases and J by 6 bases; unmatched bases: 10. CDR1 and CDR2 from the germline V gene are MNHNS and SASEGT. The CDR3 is CASNPLAGASNEQFF. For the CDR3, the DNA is TGTGCCAGCAACCCACTAGCGGGTGCTTCCAATGAGCAGTTCTTC.

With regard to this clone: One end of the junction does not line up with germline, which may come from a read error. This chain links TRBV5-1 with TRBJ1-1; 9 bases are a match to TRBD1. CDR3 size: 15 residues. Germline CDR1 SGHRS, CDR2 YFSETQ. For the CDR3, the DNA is TGCGCCAGCAGCTTGGGGGGACAGGGCGGCACTGGAGCTTTCTTT. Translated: CASSLGGQGGTGAFF.

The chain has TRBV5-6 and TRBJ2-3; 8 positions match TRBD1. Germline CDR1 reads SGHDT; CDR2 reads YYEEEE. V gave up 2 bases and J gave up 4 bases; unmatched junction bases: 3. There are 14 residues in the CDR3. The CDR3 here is CASSLGQGPDTQYF. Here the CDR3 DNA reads TGTGCCAGCAGCTTAGGACAGGGCCCAGATACGCAGTATTTT.

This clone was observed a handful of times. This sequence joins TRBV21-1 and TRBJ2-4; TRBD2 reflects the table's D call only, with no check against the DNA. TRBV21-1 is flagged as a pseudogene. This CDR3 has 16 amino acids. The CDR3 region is CASSKGGTSGKNIQYF. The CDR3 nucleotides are TGTGCCAGCAGCAAAGGGGGAACTAGCGGGAAAAACATTCAGTACTTC.

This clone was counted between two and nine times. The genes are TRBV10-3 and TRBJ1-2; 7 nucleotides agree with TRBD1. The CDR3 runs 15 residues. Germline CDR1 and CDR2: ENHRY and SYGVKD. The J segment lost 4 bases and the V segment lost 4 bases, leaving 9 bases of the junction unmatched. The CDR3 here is CAISAVTGTLYGYTF. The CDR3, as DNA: TGTGCCATCAGTGCGGTGACAGGGACCCTCTATGGCTACACCTTC.

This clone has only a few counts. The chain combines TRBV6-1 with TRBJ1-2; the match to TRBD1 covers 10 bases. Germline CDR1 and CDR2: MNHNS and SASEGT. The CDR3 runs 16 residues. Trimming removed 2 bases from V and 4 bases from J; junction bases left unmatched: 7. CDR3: CASSEPGTGASYGYTF. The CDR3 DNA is TGTGCCAGCAGTGAACCGGGGACAGGGGCGTCCTATGGCTACACCTTC.

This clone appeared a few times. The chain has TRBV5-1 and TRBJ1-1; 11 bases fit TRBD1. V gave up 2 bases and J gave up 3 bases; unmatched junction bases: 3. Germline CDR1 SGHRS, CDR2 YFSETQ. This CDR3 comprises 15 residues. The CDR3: CASSFGTGGYTEAFF. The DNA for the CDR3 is TGCGCCAGCAGCTTCGGGACAGGGGGGTACACTGAAGCTTTCTTT.

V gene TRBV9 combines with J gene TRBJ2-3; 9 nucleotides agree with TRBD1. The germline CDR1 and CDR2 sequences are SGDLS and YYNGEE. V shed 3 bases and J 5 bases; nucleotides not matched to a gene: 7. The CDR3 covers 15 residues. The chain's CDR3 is CASSAEQGAGDTQYF. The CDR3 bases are TGTGCCAGCAGCGCTGAACAGGGGGCAGGAGATACGCAGTATTTT. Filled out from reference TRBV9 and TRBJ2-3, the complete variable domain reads DSGVTQTPKHLITATGQRVTLRCSPRSGDLSVYWYQQSLDQGLQFLIQYYNGEERAKGNILERFSAQQFPDLHSELNLSSLELGDSALYFCASSAEQGAGDTQYFGPGTRLTVL.

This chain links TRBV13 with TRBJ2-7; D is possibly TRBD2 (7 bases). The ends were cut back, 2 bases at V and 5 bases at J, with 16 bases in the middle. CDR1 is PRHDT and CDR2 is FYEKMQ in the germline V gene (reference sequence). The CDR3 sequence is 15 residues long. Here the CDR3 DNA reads TGTGCCAGCAGCTTAAAGTCGGGGGGCCGGGACGAGCAGTACTTC. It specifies CASSLKSGGRDEQYF.

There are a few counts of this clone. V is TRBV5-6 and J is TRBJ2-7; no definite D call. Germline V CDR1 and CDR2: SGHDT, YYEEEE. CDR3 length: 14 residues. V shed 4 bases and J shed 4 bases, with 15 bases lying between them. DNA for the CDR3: TGTGCCAGCAGCCCCGTTTTAGGAGCTTACGAGCAGTACTTC. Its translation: CASSPVLGAYEQYF.

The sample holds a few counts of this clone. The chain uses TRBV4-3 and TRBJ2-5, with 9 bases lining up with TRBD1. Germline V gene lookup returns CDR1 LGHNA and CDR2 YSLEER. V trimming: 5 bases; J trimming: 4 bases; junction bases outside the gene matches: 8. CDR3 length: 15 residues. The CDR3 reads CASSVPGQGRETQYF. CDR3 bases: TGCGCCAGCAGCGTCCCGGGACAGGGTCGAGAGACCCAGTACTTC.

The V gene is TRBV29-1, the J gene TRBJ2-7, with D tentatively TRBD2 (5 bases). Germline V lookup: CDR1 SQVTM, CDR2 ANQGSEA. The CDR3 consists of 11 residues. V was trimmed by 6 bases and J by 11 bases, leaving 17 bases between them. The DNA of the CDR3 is TGCAGCGTCGTAGCTCGGCGGGTCAAGTACTTC. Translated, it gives CSVVARRVKYF.

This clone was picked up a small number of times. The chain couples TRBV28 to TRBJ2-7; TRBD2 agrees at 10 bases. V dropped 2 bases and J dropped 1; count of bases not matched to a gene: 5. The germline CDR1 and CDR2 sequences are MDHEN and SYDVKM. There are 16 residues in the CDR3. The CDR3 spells CASSLGGTSASYEQYF. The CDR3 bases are TGTGCCAGCAGTTTAGGAGGGACTAGCGCTTCCTACGAGCAGTACTTC.

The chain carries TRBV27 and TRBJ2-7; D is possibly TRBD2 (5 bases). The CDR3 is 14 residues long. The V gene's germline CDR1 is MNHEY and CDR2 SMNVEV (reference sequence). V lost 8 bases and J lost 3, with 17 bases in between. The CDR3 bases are TGTGCCAGCGCCAGGACTTTTTACCTCTACGAGCAGTACTTC. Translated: CASARTFYLYEQYF.

CDR3 protein: CATRDRENNQPQHF. The CDR3 nucleotides are TGTGCCACCCGGGACAGGGAAAACAATCAGCCCCAGCATTTT. This chain links TRBV10-3 with TRBJ1-5, with 9 positions matching TRBD1. V trimming: 10 bases; J trimming: 3 bases; junction bases outside the gene matches: 7. The CDR3 sequence is 14 residues long. From germline, CDR1 is ENHRY and CDR2 SYGVKD.

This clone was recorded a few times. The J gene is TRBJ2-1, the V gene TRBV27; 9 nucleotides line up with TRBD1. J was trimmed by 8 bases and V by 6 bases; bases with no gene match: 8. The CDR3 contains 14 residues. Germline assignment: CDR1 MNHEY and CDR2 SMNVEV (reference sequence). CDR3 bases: TGTGCCAGCAGCAGGGACAGGGAGAGCGATGAGCAGTTCTTC. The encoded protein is CASSRDRESDEQFF.

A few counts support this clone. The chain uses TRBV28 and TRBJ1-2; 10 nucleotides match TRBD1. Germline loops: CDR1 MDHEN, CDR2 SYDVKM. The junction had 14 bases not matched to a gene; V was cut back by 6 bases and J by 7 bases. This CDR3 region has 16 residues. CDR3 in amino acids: CASRTGTGDPWSGYTF. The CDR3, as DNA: TGTGCCAGCAGAACCGGGACAGGGGACCCATGGAGTGGCTACACCTTC.